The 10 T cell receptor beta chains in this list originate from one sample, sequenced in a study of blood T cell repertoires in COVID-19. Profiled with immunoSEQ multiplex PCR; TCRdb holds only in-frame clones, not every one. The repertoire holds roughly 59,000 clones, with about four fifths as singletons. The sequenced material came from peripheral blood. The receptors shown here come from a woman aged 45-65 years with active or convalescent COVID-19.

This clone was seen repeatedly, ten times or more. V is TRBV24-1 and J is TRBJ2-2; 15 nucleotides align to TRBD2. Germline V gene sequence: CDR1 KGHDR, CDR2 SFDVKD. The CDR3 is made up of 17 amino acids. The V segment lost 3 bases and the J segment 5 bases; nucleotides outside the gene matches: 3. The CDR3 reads CATSDIGTSGRTGELFF. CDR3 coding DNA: TGTGCCACCAGTGATATTGGGACTAGCGGGAGGACCGGGGAGCTGTTTTTT.

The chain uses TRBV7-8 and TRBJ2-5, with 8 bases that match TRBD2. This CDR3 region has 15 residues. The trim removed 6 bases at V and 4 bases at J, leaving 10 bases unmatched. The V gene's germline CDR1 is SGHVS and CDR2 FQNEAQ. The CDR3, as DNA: TGTGCCAGCAGACCCCCGGGACTAGGGGGAGAGACCCAGTACTTC. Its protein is CASRPPGLGGETQYF.

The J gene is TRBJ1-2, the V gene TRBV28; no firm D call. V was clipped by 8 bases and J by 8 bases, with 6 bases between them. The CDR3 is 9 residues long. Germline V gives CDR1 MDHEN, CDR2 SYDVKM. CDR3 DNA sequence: TGTGCCAGCGGCCGCGGCTACACCTTC. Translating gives CASGRGYTF.

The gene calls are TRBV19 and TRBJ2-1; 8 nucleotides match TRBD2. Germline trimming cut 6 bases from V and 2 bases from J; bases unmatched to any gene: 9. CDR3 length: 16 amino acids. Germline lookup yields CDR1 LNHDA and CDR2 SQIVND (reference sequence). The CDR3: CASRQTSGGTYNEQFF. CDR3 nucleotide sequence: TGTGCCAGTAGACAAACTAGCGGAGGGACCTACAATGAGCAGTTCTTC. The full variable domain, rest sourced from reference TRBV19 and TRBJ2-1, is DGGITQSPKYLFRKEGQNVTLSCEQNLNHDAMYWYRQDPGQGLRLIYYSQIVNDFQKGDIAEGYSVSREKKESFPLTVTSAQKNPTAFYLCASRQTSGGTYNEQFFGPGTRLTVL.

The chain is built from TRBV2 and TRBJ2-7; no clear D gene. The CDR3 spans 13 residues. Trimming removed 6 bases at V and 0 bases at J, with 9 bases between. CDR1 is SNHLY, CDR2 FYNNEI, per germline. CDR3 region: CASSWLVSYEQYF. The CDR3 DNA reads TGTGCCAGCAGCTGGCTAGTCTCCTACGAGCAGTACTTC.

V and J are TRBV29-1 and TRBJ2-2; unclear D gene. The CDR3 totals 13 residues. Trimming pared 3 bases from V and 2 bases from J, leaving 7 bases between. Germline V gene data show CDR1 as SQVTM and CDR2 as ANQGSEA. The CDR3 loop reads CSVDSLNTGELFF. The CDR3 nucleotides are TGCAGCGTTGATAGCCTAAACACCGGGGAGCTGTTTTTT.

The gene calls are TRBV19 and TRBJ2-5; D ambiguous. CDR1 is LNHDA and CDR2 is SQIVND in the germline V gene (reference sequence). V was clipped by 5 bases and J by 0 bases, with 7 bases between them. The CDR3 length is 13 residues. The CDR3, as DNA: TGTGCCAGTAGTGGCTCGCACCAAGAGACCCAGTACTTC. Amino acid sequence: CASSGSHQETQYF.

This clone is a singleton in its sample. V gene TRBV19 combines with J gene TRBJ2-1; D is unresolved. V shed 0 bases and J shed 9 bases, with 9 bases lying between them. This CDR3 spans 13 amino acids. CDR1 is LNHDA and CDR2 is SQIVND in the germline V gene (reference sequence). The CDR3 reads CASSIDRRSEQFF. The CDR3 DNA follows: TGTGCCAGTAGTATAGATCGTCGCAGTGAGCAGTTCTTC. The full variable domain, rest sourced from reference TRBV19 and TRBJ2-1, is DGGITQSPKYLFRKEGQNVTLSCEQNLNHDAMYWYRQDPGQGLRLIYYSQIVNDFQKGDIAEGYSVSREKKESFPLTVTSAQKNPTAFYLCASSIDRRSEQFFGPGTRLTVL.

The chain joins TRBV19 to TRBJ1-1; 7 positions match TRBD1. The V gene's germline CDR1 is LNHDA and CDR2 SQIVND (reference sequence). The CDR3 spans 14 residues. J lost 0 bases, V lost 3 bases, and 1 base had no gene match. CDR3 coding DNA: TGTGCCAGTAGTATGACAGGGATGAACACTGAAGCTTTCTTT. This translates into CASSMTGMNTEAFF.

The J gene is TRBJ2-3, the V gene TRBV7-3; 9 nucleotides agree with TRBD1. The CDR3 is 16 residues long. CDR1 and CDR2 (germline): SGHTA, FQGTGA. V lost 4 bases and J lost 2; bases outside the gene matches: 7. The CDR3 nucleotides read TGTGCCAGCAGCTCCGTCGGACAGGGGACCACAGATACGCAGTATTTT. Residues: CASSSVGQGTTDTQYF.